This TCR beta chain was sequenced in a study of vaccination and CD4 T cells after COVID-19. Study-wide background: Convalescent individuals numbered four females and six males, two being Hispanic.

Stated treatment: roughly ten-day PBMC culture with coronavirus spike peptide pools or control peptides (ViraFEST assay). In the case of this clonotype: Its antigen remains unidentified.

The Oncomine TCR Beta short-read assay was applied to DNA of cultured CD4+ T cells. TCRdb re-called the PCR reads through MiXCR, storing one row per CDR3 protein. The data contain roughly 3,800 distinct CDR3 sequences, about a fifth of them singletons. This CDR3 is built from 13 residues. CDR1 is GTSNPN, CDR2 SVGIG, per germline (reference sequence). V shed 3 bases and J shed 11 bases, with 19 bases lying between them. The specimen sequenced was CD4+ T cells from blood, cultured in vitro. This TCR was sampled from a human donor who had recovered from COVID-19. The rearrangement links TRBV30 to TRBJ1-1; TRBD1 might be the D (5 bases). The CDR3: CAWRSGPFEGAFF. The CDR3, as DNA: TGTGCCTGGAGGTCCGGGCCTTTCGAGGGGGCTTTCTTT.